Listed below are T cell receptor beta chains from one sample, sequenced in a study of blood T cell repertoires in COVID-19. Here immunoSEQ multiplex PCR was the method, and the copy in TCRdb shows in-frame clones only, minus some. The table includes about 320,000 clones, 85% to 90% detected once. What was sequenced was PBMCs or T cells enriched from blood (not recorded which). The receptors were gathered from a woman aged 18-29 years who had recovered from COVID-19. Each CDR3 is given with its conserved first and last residue. The D gene is left open where the match is weak. Rows give clone size only sometimes, using once, few, many, or a class for an expanded clone.

>TRBJ1-1|TRBD1|.|TRBV11-2
CASSLDTGRGATEAFF
TGTGCCAGCAGCTTAGATACAGGCAGGGGGGCCACTGAAGCTTTCTTT
>TRBJ2-1|.|.|TRBV7-9
CASSQRTGRDEQFF
TGTGCCAGCAGCCAGAGGACTGGCCGGGATGAGCAGTTCTTC
>TRBJ1-2|TRBD1|.|TRBV5-1
CASRSSDRGRDGYTF
TGCGCCAGCAGATCCTCGGACAGGGGGCGAGATGGCTACACCTTC
>TRBJ1-2|TRBD1|once|TRBV27
CASRRDRGERYTF
TGTGCCAGCAGGCGGGACAGGGGGGAGAGGTACACCTTC
>TRBJ1-6|TRBD1|.|TRBV25-1
CASSRTGANSPLHF
TGTGCCAGCAGCCGGACAGGGGCTAATTCACCCCTCCACTTT
>TRBJ2-7|TRBD1|.|TRBV24-1
CATSDAGQGAHEQYF
TGTGCCACCAGTGATGCAGGACAGGGGGCCCACGAGCAGTACTTC
>TRBJ2-1|.|.|TRBV4-1
CASSHLGGANEQFF
TGCGCCAGCAGCCATCTGGGGGGAGCTAATGAGCAGTTCTTC
>TRBJ2-1|TRBD1|.|TRBV7-3
CASSPGQGGFNEQFF
TGTGCCAGCAGCCCCGGACAGGGGGGTTTCAATGAGCAGTTCTTC
>TRBJ2-2|TRBD1|.|TRBV2
CASSGPGGAVGELFF
TGTGCCAGCAGTGGTCCAGGGGGCGCGGTCGGGGAGCTGTTTTTT
>TRBJ2-1|.|.|TRBV2
CASFTNLPRQGYNEQFF
TGTGCCAGCTTCACAAACCTACCGAGACAAGGCTACAATGAGCAGTTCTTC
>TRBJ1-1|.|.|TRBV2
CASRGDPGGTEAFF
TGTGCCAGCAGAGGGGACCCGGGGGGCACTGAAGCTTTCTTT
>TRBJ1-6|TRBD1|.|TRBV9
CASSGLGTGNSPLHF
TGTGCCAGCAGCGGTCTTGGGACAGGGAATTCACCCCTCCACTTT
>TRBJ1-2|.|many|TRBV10-2
CASSESKGATGYTF
TGCGCCAGCAGTGAGTCGAAAGGAGCCACCGGCTACACCTTC
>TRBJ1-3|.|.|TRBV5-1
CASSLALDSSGNTIYF
TGCGCCAGCAGCTTGGCCCTCGACAGCTCTGGAAACACCATATATTTT
>TRBJ1-5|.|.|TRBV4-1
CASSQDQYSNQPQHF
TGCGCCAGCAGCCAAGACCAGTATAGCAATCAGCCCCAGCATTTT
>TRBJ1-2|.|.|TRBV27
CASSHGGGYGYTF
TGTGCCAGCAGTCACGGGGGTGGCTATGGCTACACCTTC
>TRBJ1-2|.|.|TRBV28
CASSSPTDSGYGYTF
TGTGCCAGCAGCAGTCCGACGGACAGCGGCTATGGCTACACCTTC
>TRBJ2-7|.|.|TRBV24-1
CATSAGTGIAYEQYF
TGTGCCACCAGTGCCGGAACAGGTATCGCCTACGAGCAGTACTTC
>TRBJ1-2|.|.|TRBV4-2
CASSQAAGVYTF
TGTGCCAGCAGCCAAGCAGCAGGGGTCTACACCTTC
>TRBJ2-2|TRBD2|.|TRBV28
CASTPAGGTGELFF
TGTGCCAGCACCCCGGCGGGGGGCACCGGGGAGCTGTTTTTT
>TRBJ2-3|.|.|TRBV6-4
CASSRTASTDTQYF
TGTGCCAGCAGCCGGACAGCTAGCACAGATACGCAGTATTTT
>TRBJ1-1|.|once|TRBV27
CASSLSSLNTEAFF
TGTGCCAGCAGTTTATCGTCCTTGAACACTGAAGCTTTCTTT
>TRBJ2-1|.|.|TRBV6-5
CASSYSPGHEQFF
TGTGCCAGCAGTTACTCTCCAGGGCATGAGCAGTTCTTC
>TRBJ2-1|TRBD2|.|TRBV2
CASPRSRLAGNYNEQFF
TGTGCCAGCCCCCGATCTCGCCTAGCGGGAAACTACAATGAGCAGTTCTTC
>TRBJ2-7|.|.|TRBV9
CASSQGEAYEQYF
TGTGCCAGCAGTCAGGGGGAGGCCTACGAGCAGTACTTC
>TRBJ1-2|.|once|TRBV27
CASSLIAGANYGYTF
TGTGCCAGCAGTTTAATCGCGGGGGCTAACTATGGCTACACCTTC
>TRBJ1-5|.|.|TRBV24-1
CATSDSGVNQPQHF
TGTGCCACCAGTGATTCAGGGGTCAATCAGCCCCAGCATTTT
>TRBJ2-2|.|.|TRBV6-5
CASALAGELFF
TGTGCCAGCGCTTTAGCCGGGGAGCTGTTTTTT
>TRBJ2-7|.|once|TRBV15
CATSRDQGTPYF
TGTGCCACCAGCAGAGATCAGGGGACGCCGTACTTC